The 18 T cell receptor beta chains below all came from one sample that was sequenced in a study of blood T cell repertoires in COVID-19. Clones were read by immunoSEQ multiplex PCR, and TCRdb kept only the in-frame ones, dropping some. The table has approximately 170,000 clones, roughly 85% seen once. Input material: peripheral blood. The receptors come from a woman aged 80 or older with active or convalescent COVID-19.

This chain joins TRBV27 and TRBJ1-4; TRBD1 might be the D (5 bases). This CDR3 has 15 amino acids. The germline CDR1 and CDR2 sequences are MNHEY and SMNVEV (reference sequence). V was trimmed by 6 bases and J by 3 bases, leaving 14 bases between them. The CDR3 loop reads CASRPSGGPNEKLFF. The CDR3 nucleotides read TGTGCCAGCAGACCTTCGGGGGGACCTAATGAAAAACTGTTTTTT.

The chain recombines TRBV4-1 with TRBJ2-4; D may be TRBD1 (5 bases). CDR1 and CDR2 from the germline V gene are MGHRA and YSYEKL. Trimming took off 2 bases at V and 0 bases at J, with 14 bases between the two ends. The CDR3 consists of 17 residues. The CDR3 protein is CASSQQGSILAKNIQYF. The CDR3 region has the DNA TGCGCCAGCAGCCAACAGGGCAGTATTCTAGCCAAAAACATTCAGTACTTC.

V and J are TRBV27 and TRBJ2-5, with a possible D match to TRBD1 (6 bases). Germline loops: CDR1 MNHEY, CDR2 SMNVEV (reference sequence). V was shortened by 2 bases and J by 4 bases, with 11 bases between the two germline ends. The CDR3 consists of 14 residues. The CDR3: CASSLKQGLETQYF. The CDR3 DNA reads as TGTGCCAGCAGTTTAAAACAGGGCTTAGAGACCCAGTACTTC.

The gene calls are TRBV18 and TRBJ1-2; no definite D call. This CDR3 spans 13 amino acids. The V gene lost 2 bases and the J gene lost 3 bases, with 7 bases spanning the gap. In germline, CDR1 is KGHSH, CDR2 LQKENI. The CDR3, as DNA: TGTGCCAGCTCACCAGCACGAGACTATGGCTACACCTTC. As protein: CASSPARDYGYTF.

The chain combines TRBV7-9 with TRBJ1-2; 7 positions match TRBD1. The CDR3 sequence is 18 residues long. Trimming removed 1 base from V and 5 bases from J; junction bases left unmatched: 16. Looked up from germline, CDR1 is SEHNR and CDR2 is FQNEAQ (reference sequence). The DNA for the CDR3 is TGTGCCAGCAGCTTAGTGGCGGGGGGCCCCGCAGGGGGATATGGCTACACCTTC. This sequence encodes CASSLVAGGPAGGYGYTF.

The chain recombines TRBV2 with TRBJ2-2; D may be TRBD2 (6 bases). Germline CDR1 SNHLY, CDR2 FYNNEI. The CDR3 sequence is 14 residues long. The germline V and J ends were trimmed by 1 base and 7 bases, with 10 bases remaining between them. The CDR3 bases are TGTGCCAGCAGTGAAGTTCGGGAGTACGGGGAGCTGTTTTTT. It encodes CASSEVREYGELFF.

CDR3 sequence (DNA): TGTGCCAGCCTCCGTCTGGCCCAGCGGACCGGGGAGCTGTTTTTT. Protein product: CASLRLAQRTGELFF. The rearrangement joins TRBV28 to TRBJ2-2; tentative D call: TRBD2 (5 bases). Germline V gives CDR1 MDHEN, CDR2 SYDVKM. The CDR3 spans 15 residues. V dropped 8 bases and J dropped 5 bases, with 18 bases sitting between them.

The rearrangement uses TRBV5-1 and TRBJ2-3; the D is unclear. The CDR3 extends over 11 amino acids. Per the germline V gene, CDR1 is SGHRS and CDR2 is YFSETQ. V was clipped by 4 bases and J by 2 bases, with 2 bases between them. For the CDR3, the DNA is TGCGCCAGCAGCCTCACAGATACGCAGTATTTT. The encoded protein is CASSLTDTQYF.

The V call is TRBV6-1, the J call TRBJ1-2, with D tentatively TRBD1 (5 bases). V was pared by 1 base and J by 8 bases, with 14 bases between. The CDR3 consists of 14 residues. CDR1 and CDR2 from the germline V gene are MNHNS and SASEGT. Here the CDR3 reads CASSEGSGMKGYTF. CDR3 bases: TGTGCCAGCAGTGAAGGATCAGGGATGAAAGGCTACACCTTC.

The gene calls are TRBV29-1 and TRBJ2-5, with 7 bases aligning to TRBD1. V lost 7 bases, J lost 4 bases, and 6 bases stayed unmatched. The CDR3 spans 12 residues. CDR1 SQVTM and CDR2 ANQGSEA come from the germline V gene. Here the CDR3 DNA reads TGCAGCGGTGGTGAGGGGGCAGAGACCCAGTACTTC. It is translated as CSGGEGAETQYF.

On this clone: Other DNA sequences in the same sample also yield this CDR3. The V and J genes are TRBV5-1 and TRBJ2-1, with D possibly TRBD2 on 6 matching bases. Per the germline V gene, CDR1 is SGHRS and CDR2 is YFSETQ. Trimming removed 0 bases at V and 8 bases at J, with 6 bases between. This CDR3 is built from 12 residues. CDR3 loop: CASSLGLDEQFF. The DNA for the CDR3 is TGCGCCAGCAGCTTGGGACTAGATGAGCAGTTCTTC.

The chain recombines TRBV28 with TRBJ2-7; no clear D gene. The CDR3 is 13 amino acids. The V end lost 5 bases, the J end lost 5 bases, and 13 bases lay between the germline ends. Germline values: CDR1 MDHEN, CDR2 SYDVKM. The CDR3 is CASSPPLTHEQYF. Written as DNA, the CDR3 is TGTGCCAGCAGTCCACCCCTAACCCACGAGCAGTACTTC.

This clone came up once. In DNA, the CDR3 is TGCGCCAGCAGTACGGGTCTCCAGTCTGGAAACACCATATATTTT. Its translation is CASSTGLQSGNTIYF. The V gene is TRBV5-1, the J gene TRBJ1-3, with D unresolved. The CDR3 covers 15 residues. The V and J ends lost 5 bases and 1 base respectively, with 13 bases between them. CDR1 and CDR2 (germline): SGHRS, YFSETQ.

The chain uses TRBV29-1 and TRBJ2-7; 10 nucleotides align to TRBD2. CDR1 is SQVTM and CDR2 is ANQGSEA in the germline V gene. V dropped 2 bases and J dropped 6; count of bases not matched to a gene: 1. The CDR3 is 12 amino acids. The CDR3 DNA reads TGCAGCGTTGAACTAGCGGGAGCCGAGCAGTACTTC. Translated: CSVELAGAEQYF.

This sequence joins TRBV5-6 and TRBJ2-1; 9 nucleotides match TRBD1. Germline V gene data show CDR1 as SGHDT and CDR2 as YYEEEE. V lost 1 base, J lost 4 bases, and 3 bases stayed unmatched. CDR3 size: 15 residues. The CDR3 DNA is TGTGCCAGCAGCTTGAGGGACAGGGTATACAATGAGCAGTTCTTC. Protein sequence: CASSLRDRVYNEQFF.

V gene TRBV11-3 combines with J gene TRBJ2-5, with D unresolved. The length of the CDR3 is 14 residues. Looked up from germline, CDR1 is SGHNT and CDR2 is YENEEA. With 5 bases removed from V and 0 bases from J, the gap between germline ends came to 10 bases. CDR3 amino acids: CASSPDRDQETQYF. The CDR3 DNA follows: TGTGCCAGCAGCCCCGACCGGGACCAAGAGACCCAGTACTTC.

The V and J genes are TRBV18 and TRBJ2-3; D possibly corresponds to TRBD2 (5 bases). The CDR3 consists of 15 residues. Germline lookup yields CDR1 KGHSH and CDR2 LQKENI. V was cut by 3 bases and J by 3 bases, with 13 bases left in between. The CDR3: CASSPDRPGTDTQYF. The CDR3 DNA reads TGTGCCAGCTCACCGGACCGCCCGGGAACAGATACGCAGTATTTT.

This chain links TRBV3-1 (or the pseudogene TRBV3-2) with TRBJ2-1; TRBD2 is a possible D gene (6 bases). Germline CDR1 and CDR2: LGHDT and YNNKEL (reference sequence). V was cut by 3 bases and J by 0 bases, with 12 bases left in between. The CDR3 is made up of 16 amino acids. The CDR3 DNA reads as TGTGCCAGCAGCCAGACCCCTAGCGTCTCCTACAATGAGCAGTTCTTC. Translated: CASSQTPSVSYNEQFF.